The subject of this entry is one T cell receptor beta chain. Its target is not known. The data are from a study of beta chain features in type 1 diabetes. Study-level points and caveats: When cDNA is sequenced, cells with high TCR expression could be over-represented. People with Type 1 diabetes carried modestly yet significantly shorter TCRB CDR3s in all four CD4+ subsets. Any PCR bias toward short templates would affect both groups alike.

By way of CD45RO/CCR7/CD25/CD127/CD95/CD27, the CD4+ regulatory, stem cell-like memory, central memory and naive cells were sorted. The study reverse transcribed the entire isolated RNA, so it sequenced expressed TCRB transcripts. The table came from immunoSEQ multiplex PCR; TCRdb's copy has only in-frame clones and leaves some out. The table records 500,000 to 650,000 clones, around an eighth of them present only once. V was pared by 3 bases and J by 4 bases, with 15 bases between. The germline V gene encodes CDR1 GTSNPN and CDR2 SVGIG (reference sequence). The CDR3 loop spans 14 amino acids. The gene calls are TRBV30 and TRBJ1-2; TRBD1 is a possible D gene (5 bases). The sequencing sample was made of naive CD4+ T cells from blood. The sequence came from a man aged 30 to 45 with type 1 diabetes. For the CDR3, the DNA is TGTGCCTGGAGGGCCGACAGCTTGATCTATGGCTACACCTTC. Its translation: CAWRADSLIYGYTF.